This TCR beta chain was sequenced for a study of Graves' ophthalmopathy and Graves' hyperthyroidism. Between the trimmed V and J ends, which lost 2 bases and 1 base, there was a span of 12 bases. There are 16 residues in the CDR3. CDR1 MNHNS and CDR2 SASEGT come from the germline V gene. TCR beta CDR3 regions were amplified from RNA transcripts. HTBI primers primed a first-round RT-PCR, and a second-round multiplex PCR followed. TCRdb called the multiplex PCR reads again in MiXCR, with one record for every CDR3 protein. Of 560,000 or so distinct CDR3 sequences detected, approximately 35% appear once; the ten largest clones hold about 4%.

The clonotype comes from an adult man with Graves' hyperthyroidism. Sequencing used peripheral blood or thyroid tissue (not recorded which). The chain uses TRBV6-1 and TRBJ1-5; TRBD1 might be the D (5 bases). CDR3 nucleotide sequence: TGTGCCAGCAGTGAATTTAGGACAACCAGCAATCAGCCCCAGCATTTT. Encoded protein: CASSEFRTTSNQPQHF.